The next 17 T cell receptor beta chains were all read from a single sample in a study of cytomegalovirus exposure and HLA in healthy donors. This PCR relied on a set of 60 Vbeta primers and 13 Jbeta primers. The method was immunoSEQ multiplex PCR; TCRdb's version includes in-frame clones alone and lacks a portion of them. Its table lists over 100,000 clones. Sequencing used PBMCs. These receptors were taken from a woman aged 40 to 50 in good health and CMV-seropositive.

The V and J genes are TRBV13 and TRBJ2-1; no definite D call. V was cut by 5 bases and J by 6 bases, with 8 bases left in between. The CDR3 length is 12 residues. Germline CDR1 is PRHDT and CDR2 is FYEKMQ (reference sequence). CDR3 bases: TGTGCCAGCAGCGATCTAGTCAATGAGCAGTTCTTC. Translated: CASSDLVNEQFF. Complete variable domain (other parts from reference TRBV13 and TRBJ2-1): AAGVIQSPRHLIKEKRETATLKCYPIPRHDTVYWYQQGPGQDPQFLISFYEKMQSDKGSIPDRFSAQQFSDYHSELNMSSLELGDSALYFCASSDLVNEQFFGPGTRLTVL.

V usage is TRBV7-9 and J usage is TRBJ2-7; maybe TRBD1 (6 bases). Germline-derived CDR1 and CDR2 are SEHNR and FQNEAQ (reference sequence). The germline V and J ends were trimmed by 4 bases and 4 bases, with 8 bases remaining between them. The CDR3 spans 12 residues. CDR3 protein: CASSSTGYEQYF. The CDR3 bases are TGTGCCAGCAGCTCTACAGGGTACGAGCAGTACTTC.

V and J are TRBV5-1 and TRBJ2-3; D may be TRBD1 (5 bases). This CDR3 region has 15 residues. The V gene's germline CDR1 is SGHRS and CDR2 YFSETQ. Trimming stripped 4 bases from V and 5 bases from J, with 17 bases between. The chain's CDR3 is CASSPGQGREDTQYF. In DNA, the CDR3 is TGCGCCAGCAGCCCAGGCCAGGGCAGGGAAGATACGCAGTATTTT.

The CDR3 loop is CAWSAGAGANVLTF. The CDR3 DNA reads TGTGCCTGGAGCGCAGGGGCTGGGGCCAACGTCCTGACTTTC. V and J are TRBV30 and TRBJ2-6, with TRBD1 as a possible D gene (6 bases). With 3 bases removed from V and 2 bases from J, the gap between germline ends came to 8 bases. The CDR3 covers 14 residues. CDR1 is GTSNPN and CDR2 is SVGIG in the germline V gene (reference sequence).

The chain joins TRBV13 to TRBJ1-4, with D perhaps matching TRBD1 (5 bases). Trimming stripped 5 bases from V and 8 bases from J, with 15 bases between. The length of the CDR3 is 14 residues. The V gene's germline CDR1 is PRHDT and CDR2 FYEKMQ (reference sequence). Here the CDR3 reads CASSRKGFGEKLFF. The CDR3 DNA reads as TGTGCCAGCAGCCGGAAGGGGTTTGGGGAAAAACTGTTTTTT.

V and J are TRBV6-4 and TRBJ1-6; D perhaps matches TRBD1 (5 bases). Trimming shortened V by 6 bases and J by 7 bases, and 10 bases separated the two germline ends. The germline CDR1 and CDR2 sequences are MRHNA and SNTAGT. The CDR3 consists of 13 residues. This CDR3 reads CASRQGENSPLHF. DNA of the CDR3: TGTGCCAGCAGGCAGGGCGAGAATTCACCCCTCCACTTT.

V and J are TRBV28 and TRBJ2-5, with 7 positions matching TRBD1. This CDR3 is built from 14 residues. CDR1 is MDHEN and CDR2 is SYDVKM in the germline V gene. V dropped 5 bases and J dropped 1; count of bases not matched to a gene: 4. The CDR3 sequence is CASSRQGVQETQYF. CDR3 nucleotide sequence: TGTGCCAGCAGTCGACAGGGAGTCCAAGAGACCCAGTACTTC.

V gene TRBV28 combines with J gene TRBJ2-5; unclear D gene. V lost 8 bases, J lost 2 bases, and 15 bases lay in between. Germline CDR1 and CDR2: MDHEN and SYDVKM. There are 14 residues in the CDR3. The CDR3 here is CASGVVRVQETQYF. In DNA, the CDR3 is TGTGCCAGCGGAGTAGTACGTGTACAAGAGACCCAGTACTTC. Based on the CDR3 plus reference TRBV28 and TRBJ2-5, the full variable domain is DVKVTQSSRYLVKRTGEKVFLECVQDMDHENMFWYRQDPGLGLRLIYFSYDVKMKEKGDIPEGYSVSREKKERFSLILESASTNQTSMYLCASGVVRVQETQYFGPGTRLLVL.

The V gene is TRBV7-9, the J gene TRBJ1-3, with D unclear. V gave up 2 bases and J gave up 1 base, with 6 bases separating them. The germline V gene encodes CDR1 SEHNR and CDR2 FQNEAQ (reference sequence). The length of the CDR3 is 14 residues. CDR3 residues: CASSLTGSGNTIYF. Written as DNA, the CDR3 is TGTGCCAGCAGCTTAACGGGGTCTGGAAACACCATATATTTT.

The chain uses TRBV11-2 and TRBJ2-2; 8 positions agree with TRBD2. V lost 5 bases, J lost 1 base, and 9 bases stayed unmatched. Germline V gene lookup returns CDR1 SGHAT and CDR2 FQNNGV. This CDR3 contains 17 residues. The CDR3 is CASSLSLAGLNTGELFF. DNA for the CDR3: TGTGCCAGCAGCCTCAGCTTAGCGGGATTGAACACCGGGGAGCTGTTTTTT.

The V and J genes are TRBV14 and TRBJ2-1; TRBD2 matches 12 bases. CDR1 and CDR2 (germline): SGHDN, FVKESK. The V segment lost 4 bases and the J segment 10 bases; nucleotides outside the gene matches: 8. The CDR3 extends over 15 amino acids. The CDR3 sequence is CASSPTSGRAWEQFF. DNA for the CDR3: TGTGCCAGCAGCCCGACTAGCGGGAGAGCATGGGAGCAGTTCTTC.

The chain has TRBV30 and TRBJ2-5; D is ambiguous. Trimming took 1 base from V and 5 from J, leaving 5 bases between them. The CDR3 sequence is 11 residues long. Germline values: CDR1 GTSNPN, CDR2 SVGIG (reference sequence). CDR3 sequence (DNA): TGTGCCTGGAGTGCCCCGGAGACCCAGTACTTC. It codes for CAWSAPETQYF.

The J gene is TRBJ2-5, the V gene TRBV11-2; 7 bases align to TRBD1. V shed 4 bases and J 1 base; nucleotides not matched to a gene: 3. From germline, CDR1 is SGHAT and CDR2 FQNNGV. This CDR3 contains 14 residues. The CDR3 is CASSSQGVQETQYF. The CDR3 coding sequence is TGTGCCAGCAGCTCTCAGGGGGTCCAAGAGACCCAGTACTTC.

Written as DNA, the CDR3 is TGTGCCAGCAGCCACTCAGCGGACAGGGGTTACTATGGCTACACCTTC. Translating gives CASSHSADRGYYGYTF. The J gene is TRBJ1-2, the V gene TRBV28, with TRBD1 matching 9 bases. V was pared by 6 bases and J by 3 bases, with 11 bases of the junction left unmatched. The V gene's germline CDR1 is MDHEN and CDR2 SYDVKM. The CDR3 has 16 amino acids.

The chain carries TRBV6-5 and TRBJ2-1, with TRBD2 as a possible D gene (5 bases). Germline V CDR1 and CDR2: MNHEY, SVGAGI. The CDR3 contains 13 residues. Between the trimmed V and J ends, which lost 7 bases and 6 bases, there was a span of 13 bases. This CDR3 is CASKVGRGNEQFF. The CDR3 nucleotides read TGTGCCAGCAAGGTCGGTCGGGGCAATGAGCAGTTCTTC.

The rearrangement links TRBV5-6 to TRBJ2-1; 8 positions match TRBD2. With 0 bases clipped from V and 2 bases from J, the junction kept 13 bases outside the gene matches. This CDR3 comprises 19 residues. The germline gives CDR1 SGHDT, CDR2 YYEEEE. The CDR3 is CASSLGVTSGGIAYNEQFF. CDR3 DNA: TGTGCCAGCAGCTTGGGTGTGACCAGCGGGGGTATCGCCTACAATGAGCAGTTCTTC.

The chain employs TRBV7-6 and TRBJ2-7; 10 bases fit TRBD1. The CDR3 runs 15 residues. J was trimmed by 3 bases and V by 3 bases; bases with no gene match: 5. From germline, CDR1 is SGHVS and CDR2 FNYEAQ. The DNA for the CDR3 is TGTGCCAGCAGCTTCCGGGACAGGGGCCTCTACGAGCAGTACTTC. Protein: CASSFRDRGLYEQYF.